This TCR beta chain came from a study of blood T cell repertoires in COVID-19. TCRdb's copy holds only in-frame clones and misses some; the assay was immunoSEQ multiplex PCR. The sample contains just over 300,000 clones, approximately 86% of which appear only once. The CDR3 consists of 13 residues. Trimming took 10 bases from V and 6 from J; bases not matched to a gene: 11. Per the germline V gene, CDR1 is MNHEY and CDR2 is SVGAGI. Sequences were obtained from peripheral blood. The TCR sequence derives from a man aged 18 to 30 with active or convalescent COVID-19. This chain joins TRBV6-5 and TRBJ1-2, with 7 positions matching TRBD1. CDR3 sequence (DNA): TGTGCCACCTTGACAGACAGGGTAAATGGCTACACCTTC. Translating it yields CATLTDRVNGYTF.